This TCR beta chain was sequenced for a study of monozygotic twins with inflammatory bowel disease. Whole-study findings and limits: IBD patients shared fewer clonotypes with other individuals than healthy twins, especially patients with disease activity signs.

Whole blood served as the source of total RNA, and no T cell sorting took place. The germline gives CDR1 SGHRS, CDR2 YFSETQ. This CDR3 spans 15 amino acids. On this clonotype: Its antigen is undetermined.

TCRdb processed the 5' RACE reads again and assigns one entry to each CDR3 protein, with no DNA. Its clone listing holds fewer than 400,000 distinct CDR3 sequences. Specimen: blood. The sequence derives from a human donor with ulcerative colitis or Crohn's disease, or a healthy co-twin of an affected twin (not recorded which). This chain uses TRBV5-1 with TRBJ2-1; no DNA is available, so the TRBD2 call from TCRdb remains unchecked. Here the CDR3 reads CASSLGLAGRNEQFF.